The sequence of this T cell receptor (beta chain) was determined in a study of shared clonotypes between healthy human individuals. Study-wide findings and caveats: Investigators collected only blood, and repertoires in tissues likely differ. In general, naive subsets displayed greater estimated richness than memory subsets did. Rarefaction showed sorted-subset sequencing was incomplete despite large depth.

The study enrolled healthy HIV-negative adults without recent acute infections or vaccinations as donors. Profiled with immunoSEQ multiplex PCR; TCRdb holds only in-frame clones, not every one. The top ten clones hold about 0.32% of a sample with approximately 350,000 clones, roughly 96% of them seen once. The germline gives CDR1 SGHAT, CDR2 FQNNGV. The CDR3 spans 16 residues. In the case of this clone: Its antigen is undetermined. One junction end disagrees with the germline gene, perhaps due to a read error.

The chain is built from TRBV11-2 and TRBJ2-5; a weak D match, TRBD1 (5 bases). The specimen sequenced was memory CD8+ T cells sorted from blood. Subset specified: CD45RO+ cells pooled with CCR7-negative TemRA cells. The sequence was collected from a man younger than 40 in good health. DNA for the CDR3: TGTGCCAGCAGTTTAGGAGCAGGGCCCCCTCAAGAGACCCAGTACTTC. It is translated as CASSLGAGPPQETQYF.